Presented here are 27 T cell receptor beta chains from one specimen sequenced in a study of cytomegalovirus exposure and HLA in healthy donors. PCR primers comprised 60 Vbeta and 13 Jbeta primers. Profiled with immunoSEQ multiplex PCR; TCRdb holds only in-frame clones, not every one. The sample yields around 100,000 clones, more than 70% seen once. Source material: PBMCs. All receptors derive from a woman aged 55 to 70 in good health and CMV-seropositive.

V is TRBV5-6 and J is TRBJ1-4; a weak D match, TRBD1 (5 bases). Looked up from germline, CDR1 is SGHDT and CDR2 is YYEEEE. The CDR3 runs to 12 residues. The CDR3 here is CATSVTGGKLFF. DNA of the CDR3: TGTGCAACGAGTGTGACGGGGGGGAAACTGTTTTTT.

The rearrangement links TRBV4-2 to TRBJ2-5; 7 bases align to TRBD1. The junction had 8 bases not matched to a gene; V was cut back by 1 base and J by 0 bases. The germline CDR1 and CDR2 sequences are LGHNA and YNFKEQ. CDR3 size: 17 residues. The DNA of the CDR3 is TGTGCCAGCAGCCAAGGTTCAGGGGGAACCTACCAAGAGACCCAGTACTTC. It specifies CASSQGSGGTYQETQYF.

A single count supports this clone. CDR3 coding DNA: TGTGCCAGCAGCTTCAATAGCGGGAGGGCCTACGAGCAGTACTTC. This translates into CASSFNSGRAYEQYF. The V and J genes are TRBV13 and TRBJ2-7; 11 nucleotides line up with TRBD2. CDR1 and CDR2 from the germline V gene are PRHDT and FYEKMQ (reference sequence). Trimming at V came to 3 bases and at J to 2 bases, leaving 3 bases not matched to a gene. CDR3 size: 15 residues. The complete variable domain, with remaining parts taken from reference TRBV13 and TRBJ2-7, reads AAGVIQSPRHLIKEKRETATLKCYPIPRHDTVYWYQQGPGQDPQFLISFYEKMQSDKGSIPDRFSAQQFSDYHSELNMSSLELGDSALYFCASSFNSGRAYEQYFGPGTRLTVT.

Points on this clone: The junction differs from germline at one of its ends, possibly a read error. CDR3: CASSLVPRSQETQYF. In nucleotides, the CDR3 is TGTGCTAGCAGCTTAGTCCCGAGGAGCCAAGAGACCCAGTACTTC. The chain joins TRBV7-7 to TRBJ2-5; D not resolved. Germline CDR1 SSHAT, CDR2 FNYEAQ (reference sequence). The CDR3 consists of 15 residues.

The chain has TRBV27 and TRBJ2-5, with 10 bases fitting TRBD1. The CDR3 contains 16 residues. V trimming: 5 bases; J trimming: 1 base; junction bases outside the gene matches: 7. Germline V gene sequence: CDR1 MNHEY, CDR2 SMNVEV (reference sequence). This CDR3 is CASSPRDRGGQETQYF. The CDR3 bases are TGTGCCAGCAGTCCCCGGGACAGGGGAGGCCAAGAGACCCAGTACTTC.

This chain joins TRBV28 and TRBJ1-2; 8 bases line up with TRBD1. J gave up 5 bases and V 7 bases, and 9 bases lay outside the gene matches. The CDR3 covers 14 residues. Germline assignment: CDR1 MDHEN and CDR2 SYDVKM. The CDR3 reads CASTPRYRGYGYTF. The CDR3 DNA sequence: TGTGCCAGCACCCCAAGGTACAGGGGGTATGGCTACACCTTC.

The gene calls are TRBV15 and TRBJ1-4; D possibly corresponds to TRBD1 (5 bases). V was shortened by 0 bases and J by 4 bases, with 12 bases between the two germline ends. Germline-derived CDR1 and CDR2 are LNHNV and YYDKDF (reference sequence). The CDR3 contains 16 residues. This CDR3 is CATSRDVGGINEKLFF. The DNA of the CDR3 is TGTGCCACCAGCAGAGATGTGGGGGGGATTAATGAAAAACTGTTTTTT.

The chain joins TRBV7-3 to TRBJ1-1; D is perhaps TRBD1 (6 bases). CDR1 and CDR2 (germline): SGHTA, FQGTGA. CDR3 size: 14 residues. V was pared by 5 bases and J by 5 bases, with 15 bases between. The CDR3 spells CASSLAGTSTEAFF. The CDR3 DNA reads TGTGCCAGCAGCCTTGCCGGGACATCAACTGAAGCTTTCTTT.

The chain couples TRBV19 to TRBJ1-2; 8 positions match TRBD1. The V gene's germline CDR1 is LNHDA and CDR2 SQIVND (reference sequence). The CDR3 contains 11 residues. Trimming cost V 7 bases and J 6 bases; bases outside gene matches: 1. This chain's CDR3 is CASTGGDGYTF. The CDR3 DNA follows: TGTGCCAGTACAGGGGGCGATGGCTACACCTTC. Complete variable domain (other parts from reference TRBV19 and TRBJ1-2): DGGITQSPKYLFRKEGQNVTLSCEQNLNHDAMYWYRQDPGQGLRLIYYSQIVNDFQKGDIAEGYSVSREKKESFPLTVTSAQKNPTAFYLCASTGGDGYTFGSGTRLTVV.

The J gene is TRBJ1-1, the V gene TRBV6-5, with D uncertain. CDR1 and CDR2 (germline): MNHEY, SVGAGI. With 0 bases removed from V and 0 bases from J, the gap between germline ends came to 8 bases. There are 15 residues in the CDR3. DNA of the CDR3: TGTGCCAGCAGTTACTCTACGCAGATGAACACTGAAGCTTTCTTT. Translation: CASSYSTQMNTEAFF.

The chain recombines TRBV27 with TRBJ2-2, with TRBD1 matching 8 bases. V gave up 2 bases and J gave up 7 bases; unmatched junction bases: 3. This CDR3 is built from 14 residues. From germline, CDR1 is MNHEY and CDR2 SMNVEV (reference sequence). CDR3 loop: CASSLGRGLGELFF. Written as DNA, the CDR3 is TGTGCCAGCAGTTTAGGCAGGGGGCTCGGGGAGCTGTTTTTT.

The CDR3 nucleotides read TGTGCCAGCTCCCAGGGCCTCTTTAGCAATCAGCCCCAGCATTTT. Protein: CASSQGLFSNQPQHF. The chain has TRBV18 and TRBJ1-5; D may be TRBD1 (5 bases). Germline values: CDR1 KGHSH, CDR2 LQKENI. This CDR3 comprises 15 residues. Trimming stripped 6 bases from V and 0 bases from J, with 12 bases between.

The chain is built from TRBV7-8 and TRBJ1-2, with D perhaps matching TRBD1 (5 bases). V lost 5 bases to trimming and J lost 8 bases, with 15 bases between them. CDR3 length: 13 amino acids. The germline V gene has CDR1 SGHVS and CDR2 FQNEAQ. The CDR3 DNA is TGTGCCAGCAGCAAACTCCTCTGGGGCGGCTACACCTTC. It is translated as CASSKLLWGGYTF.

CDR3 loop: CASLPRGTPGLNEAFF. DNA of the CDR3: TGTGCCAGCCTCCCGCGGGGGACGCCCGGGCTCAATGAAGCTTTCTTT. The chain is built from TRBV19 and TRBJ1-1; possible D gene TRBD1, 5 bases. The CDR3 loop spans 16 amino acids. V was pared by 9 bases and J by 7 bases, with 27 bases between. The germline V gene has CDR1 LNHDA and CDR2 SQIVND (reference sequence).

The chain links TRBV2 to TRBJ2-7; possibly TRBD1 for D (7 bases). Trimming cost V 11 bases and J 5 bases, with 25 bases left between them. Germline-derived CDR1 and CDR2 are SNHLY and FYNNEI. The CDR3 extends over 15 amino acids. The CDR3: CASTGDRSFKNEQYF. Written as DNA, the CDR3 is TGTGCCTCCACGGGGGACAGATCGTTCAAGAACGAGCAGTACTTC. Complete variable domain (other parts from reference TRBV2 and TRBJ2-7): EPEVTQTPSHQVTQMGQEVILRCVPISNHLYFYWYRQILGQKVEFLVSFYNNEISEKSEIFDDQFSVERPDGSNFTLKIRSTKLEDSAMYFCASTGDRSFKNEQYFGPGTRLTVT.

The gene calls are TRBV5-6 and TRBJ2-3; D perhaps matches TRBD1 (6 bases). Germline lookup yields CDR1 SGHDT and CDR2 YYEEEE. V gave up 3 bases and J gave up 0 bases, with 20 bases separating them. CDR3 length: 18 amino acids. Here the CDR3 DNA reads TGTGCCAGCAGCTCTTCGACAGGCTTGCGGAGTAGCACAGATACGCAGTATTTT. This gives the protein CASSSSTGLRSSTDTQYF.

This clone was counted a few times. This CDR3 reads CASSSGQGAYNEQFF. The CDR3 bases are TGTGCCAGCAGCTCCGGACAGGGGGCTTACAATGAGCAGTTCTTC. The chain employs TRBV5-4 and TRBJ2-1; 11 nucleotides agree with TRBD1. Looked up from germline, CDR1 is SGHNT and CDR2 is YYREEE (reference sequence). The CDR3 loop spans 15 amino acids. Unmatched junction bases numbered 3, after V lost 3 bases and J lost 4 bases.

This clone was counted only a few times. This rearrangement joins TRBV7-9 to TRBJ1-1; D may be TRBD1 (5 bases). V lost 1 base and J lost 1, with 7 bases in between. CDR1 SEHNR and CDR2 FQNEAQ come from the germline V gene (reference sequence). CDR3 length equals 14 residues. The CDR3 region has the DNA TGTGCCAGCAGCTTAGTCCAGGGGAACACTGAAGCTTTCTTT. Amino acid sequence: CASSLVQGNTEAFF.

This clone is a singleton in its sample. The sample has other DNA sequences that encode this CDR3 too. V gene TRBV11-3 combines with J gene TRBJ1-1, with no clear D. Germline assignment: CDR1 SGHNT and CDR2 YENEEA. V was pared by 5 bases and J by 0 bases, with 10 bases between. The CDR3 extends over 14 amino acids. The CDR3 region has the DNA TGTGCCAGCAGCCCAGGAGGGTTGAACACTGAAGCTTTCTTT. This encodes CASSPGGLNTEAFF.

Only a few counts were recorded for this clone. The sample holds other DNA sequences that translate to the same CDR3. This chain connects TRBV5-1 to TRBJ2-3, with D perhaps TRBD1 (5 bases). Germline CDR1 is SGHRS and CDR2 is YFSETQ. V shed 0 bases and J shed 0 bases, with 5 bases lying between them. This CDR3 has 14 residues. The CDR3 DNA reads TGCGCCAGCAGCTTGGCAGGGAGCACAGATACGCAGTATTTT. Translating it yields CASSLAGSTDTQYF. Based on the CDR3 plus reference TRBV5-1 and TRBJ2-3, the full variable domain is KAGVTQTPRYLIKTRGQQVTLSCSPISGHRSVSWYQQTPGQGLQFLFEYFSETQRNKGNFPGRFSGRQFSNSRSEMNVSTLELGDSALYLCASSLAGSTDTQYFGPGTRLTVL.

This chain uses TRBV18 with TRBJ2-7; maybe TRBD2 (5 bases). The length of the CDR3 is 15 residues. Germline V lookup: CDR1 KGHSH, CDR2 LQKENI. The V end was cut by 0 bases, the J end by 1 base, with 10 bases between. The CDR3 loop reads CASSPPRGVSYEQYF. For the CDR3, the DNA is TGTGCCAGCTCACCACCCCGGGGAGTATCCTACGAGCAGTACTTC.

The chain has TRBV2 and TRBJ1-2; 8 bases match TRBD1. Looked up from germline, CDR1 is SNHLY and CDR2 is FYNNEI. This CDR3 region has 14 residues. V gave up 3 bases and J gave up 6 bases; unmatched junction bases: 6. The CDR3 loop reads CASSDRGRIDGYTF. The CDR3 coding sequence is TGTGCCAGCAGTGACAGGGGGCGTATCGATGGCTACACCTTC.

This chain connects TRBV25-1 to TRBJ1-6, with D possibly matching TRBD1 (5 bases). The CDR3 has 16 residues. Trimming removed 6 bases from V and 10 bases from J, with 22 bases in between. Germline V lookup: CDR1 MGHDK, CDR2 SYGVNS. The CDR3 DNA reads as TGTGCCAGCAGCTTTGTGGGGGGTCAGGATGGCTCACCCCTCCACTTT. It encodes CASSFVGGQDGSPLHF.

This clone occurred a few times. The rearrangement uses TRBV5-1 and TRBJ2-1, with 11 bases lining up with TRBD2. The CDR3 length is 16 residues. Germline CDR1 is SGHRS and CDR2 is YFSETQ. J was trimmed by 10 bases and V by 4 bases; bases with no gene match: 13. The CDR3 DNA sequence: TGCGCCAGCAGCAATTTAGCGGGAGGGCCGGGGAAGGAGCAGTTCTTC. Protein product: CASSNLAGGPGKEQFF. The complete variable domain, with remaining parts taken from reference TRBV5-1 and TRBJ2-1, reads KAGVTQTPRYLIKTRGQQVTLSCSPISGHRSVSWYQQTPGQGLQFLFEYFSETQRNKGNFPGRFSGRQFSNSRSEMNVSTLELGDSALYLCASSNLAGGPGKEQFFGPGTRLTVL.

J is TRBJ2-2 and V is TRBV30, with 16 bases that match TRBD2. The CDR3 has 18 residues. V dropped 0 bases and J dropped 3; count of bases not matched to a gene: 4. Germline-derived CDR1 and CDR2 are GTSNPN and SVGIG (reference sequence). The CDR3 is CAWSVGLAGGRDTGELFF. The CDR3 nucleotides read TGTGCCTGGAGTGTGGGACTAGCGGGAGGGCGTGACACCGGGGAGCTGTTTTTT.

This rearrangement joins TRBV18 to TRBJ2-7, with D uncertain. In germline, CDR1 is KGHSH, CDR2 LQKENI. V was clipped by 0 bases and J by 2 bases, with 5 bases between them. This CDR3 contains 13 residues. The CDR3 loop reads CASSPPQAYEQYF. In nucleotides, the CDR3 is TGTGCCAGCTCACCACCCCAGGCCTACGAGCAGTACTTC.

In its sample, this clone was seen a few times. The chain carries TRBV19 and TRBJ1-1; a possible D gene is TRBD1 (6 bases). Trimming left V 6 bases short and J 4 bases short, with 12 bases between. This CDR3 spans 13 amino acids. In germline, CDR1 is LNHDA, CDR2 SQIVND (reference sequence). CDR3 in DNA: TGTGCCAGTAGGCCCCGGGACACCACTGAAGCTTTCTTT. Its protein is CASRPRDTTEAFF.